What follows are 18 T cell receptor beta chains derived from one specimen sequenced in a study of T cell repertoires in cytomegalovirus infection. TCRdb used MiXCR to reprocess the reads, holding one entry per CDR3 protein. The sample shows hundreds of thousands of distinct CDR3 sequences, around 30% of them seen only once. These receptors' targets are unknown. The sample in question was cultured PBMCs, obtained from culture after CMV antigen stimulation. All receptors derive from a human donor in good health (CMV status not recorded). Some clones in this sample may be carry-over from other donors' samples.

This clonotype occurred a few times. The CDR3 nucleotides are TGTGCCAGCAGTTACACCGGGACAGGGGGGATCGGAGCTTTCTTT. This encodes CASSYTGTGGIGAFF. The chain links TRBV6-5 to TRBJ1-1; TRBD1 agrees at 11 bases. Germline CDR1 reads MNHEY; CDR2 reads SVGAGI. The V gene end was trimmed by 2 bases and the J gene end by 10 bases; junction bases not matched to a gene: 9. The CDR3 consists of 15 residues.

For the CDR3, the DNA is TGCAGTGCTAGTAGTACCACGTCCTACAATGAGCAGTTCTTC. Translated: CSASSTTSYNEQFF. The V and J genes are TRBV20-1 and TRBJ2-1; no firm D call. CDR1 is DFQATT, CDR2 SNEGSKA, per germline (reference sequence). V lost 3 bases, J lost 1 base, and 10 bases lay in between. This CDR3 is 14 amino acids long.

The V call is TRBV5-1, the J call TRBJ1-1, with D perhaps TRBD1 (5 bases). The germline V gene has CDR1 SGHRS and CDR2 YFSETQ. The CDR3 runs 19 residues. The V and J ends lost 8 bases and 1 base respectively, with 30 bases between them. CDR3 loop: CASFPDGALIRQANTEAFF. The CDR3 DNA reads as TGCGCCAGTTTCCCAGATGGGGCGCTGATACGGCAGGCGAACACTGAAGCTTTCTTT.

This clonotype has just a few counts. The V gene is TRBV7-2, the J gene TRBJ2-5, with TRBD2 identical over 9 bases. The CDR3 is 13 amino acids. Germline V gene sequence: CDR1 SGHTA, CDR2 FQGNSA. After removal of 9 bases from V and 4 bases from J, the junction contained 6 bases not matched to a gene. Here the CDR3 reads CASRKAGGETQYF. The DNA for the CDR3 is TGTGCCAGTAGAAAAGCGGGGGGAGAGACCCAGTACTTC. Supplemented by reference TRBV7-2 and TRBJ2-5, the full variable domain reads GAGVSQSPSNKVTEKGKDVELRCDPISGHTALYWYRQSLGQGLEFLIYFQGNSAPDKSGLPSDRFSAERTGGSVSTLTIQRTQQEDSAVYLCASRKAGGETQYFGPGTRLLVL.

With respect to this clonotype: One junction end disagrees with the germline gene, perhaps due to a read error. The CDR3 DNA reads TGTGCCAGCGGAGCCTCCTTCAATGAGCAGTTCTTC. Translation: CASGASFNEQFF. This rearrangement joins TRBV2 to TRBJ2-1; D remains unclear. The CDR3 is made up of 12 amino acids. Germline V gives CDR1 SNHLY, CDR2 FYNNEI. Full variable domain (missing parts from reference TRBV2 and TRBJ2-1): EPEVTQTPSHQVTQMGQEVILRCVPISNHLYFYWYRQILGQKVEFLVSFYNNEISEKSEIFDDQFSVERPDGSNFTLKIRSTKLEDSAMYFCASGASFNEQFFGPGTRLTVL.

This chain connects TRBV7-2 to TRBJ1-5, with D possibly being TRBD1 (5 bases). The CDR3 spans 14 residues. In germline, CDR1 is SGHTA, CDR2 FQGNSA. The V and J ends lost 1 base and 8 bases respectively, with 12 bases between them. CDR3 in amino acids: CASSLDQGVEPQHF. The CDR3 region has the DNA TGTGCCAGCAGCTTAGATCAGGGAGTGGAGCCCCAGCATTTT.

The chain recombines TRBV19 with TRBJ1-6; D gene uncertain. The V end was cut by 9 bases, the J end by 10 bases, with 13 bases between. Germline V gene data show CDR1 as LNHDA and CDR2 as SQIVND (reference sequence). The CDR3 covers 12 residues. CDR3 region: CASRRSMSPLHF. The CDR3 DNA reads TGTGCCAGCAGGAGGAGCATGTCACCCCTCCACTTT.

This clonotype appeared a few times. The rearrangement uses TRBV6-5 and TRBJ1-6, with D maybe TRBD1 (6 bases). The CDR3 loop spans 16 amino acids. CDR1 and CDR2 from the germline V gene are MNHEY and SVGAGI. Trimming took 5 bases from V and 6 from J, leaving 17 bases between them. The CDR3 protein is CASSARTVGANSPLHF. The DNA of the CDR3 is TGTGCCAGCAGTGCTCGGACAGTCGGGGCTAATTCACCCCTCCACTTT.

To note about this clonotype: The CDR3 carries no conserved terminal phenylalanine or tryptophan, so it likely arises from a read error. The limits of the CDR3 on the DNA are not certain, so only TCRdb's listed CDR3 is given. The chain has TRBV6-6 and TRBJ2-1. The CDR3 is 9 residues long, counting both termini. In germline, CDR1 is MNHNY, CDR2 SVGAGI (reference sequence). The CDR3 is CASTKRVVI.

This clonotype occurred a few times. The chain joins TRBV14 to TRBJ1-2; no clear D. The CDR3 contains 13 residues. The V and J ends lost 0 bases and 8 bases respectively, with 10 bases between them. CDR1 is SGHDN, CDR2 FVKESK, per germline. Here the CDR3 DNA reads TGTGCCAGCAGCCAAGACGGACCGACGGGCTACACCTTC. As protein: CASSQDGPTGYTF.

This clonotype turned up a few times. The chain is built from TRBV14 and TRBJ2-1; 9 bases are a match to TRBD2. This CDR3 is 16 amino acids long. Germline-derived CDR1 and CDR2 are SGHDN and FVKESK. V lost 4 bases, J lost 7 bases, and 11 bases stayed unmatched. The CDR3 sequence: CASSRAIAGVGNEQFF. CDR3 nucleotides: TGTGCCAGCAGCCGGGCAATAGCGGGAGTAGGAAATGAGCAGTTCTTC. The full variable domain, completed using reference TRBV14 and TRBJ2-1, is EAGVTQFPSHSVIEKGQTVTLRCDPISGHDNLYWYRRVMGKEIKFLLHFVKESKQDESGMPNNRFLAERTGGTYSTLKVQPAELEDSGVYFCASSRAIAGVGNEQFFGPGTRLTVL.

This clonotype was seen a few times. The CDR3 DNA follows: TGTGCCAGCACCCCGGGACAGGGGGATGGATACGAGCAGTACTTC. Translating it yields CASTPGQGDGYEQYF. The rearrangement links TRBV6-1 to TRBJ2-7; 11 positions agree with TRBD1. Germline V gene sequence: CDR1 MNHNS, CDR2 SASEGT. The CDR3 is 15 amino acids. After removal of 7 bases from V and 4 bases from J, the junction contained 9 bases not matched to a gene.

The chain employs TRBV10-3 and TRBJ1-2; weak D call: TRBD1 (6 bases). This CDR3 is 14 amino acids long. V was clipped by 4 bases and J by 10 bases, with 19 bases between them. Germline V gene lookup returns CDR1 ENHRY and CDR2 SYGVKD. This chain's CDR3 is CAISGDMDRGDYTF. The CDR3 bases are TGTGCCATCAGTGGGGACATGGATAGAGGTGACTACACCTTC.

This clonotype was seen a handful of times. The chain carries TRBV20-1 and TRBJ1-2; D ambiguous. CDR1 and CDR2 from the germline V gene are DFQATT and SNEGSKA (reference sequence). The CDR3 has 14 residues. The V end lost 4 bases, the J end lost 1 base, and 13 bases lay between the germline ends. CDR3 loop: CSATESVINYGYTF. As DNA, the CDR3 is TGCAGTGCTACCGAGTCAGTCATTAACTATGGCTACACCTTC.

V and J are TRBV6-5 and TRBJ2-7; 7 nucleotides align to TRBD2. The germline gives CDR1 MNHEY, CDR2 SVGAGI. V shed 5 bases and J 2 bases; nucleotides not matched to a gene: 9. The CDR3 has 15 amino acids. CDR3 nucleotides: TGTGCCAGCAGTAGAACGGGACTACCGACCTACGAGCAGTACTTC. Its protein is CASSRTGLPTYEQYF.

This chain uses TRBV28 with TRBJ2-5, with D possibly being TRBD2 (5 bases). CDR3 length: 15 amino acids. The germline V and J ends were trimmed by 5 bases and 5 bases, with 18 bases remaining between them. Germline V lookup: CDR1 MDHEN, CDR2 SYDVKM. CDR3 region: CASSPSRLRTETQYF. The CDR3, as DNA: TGTGCCAGCAGTCCTAGCCGACTAAGAACCGAGACCCAGTACTTC.

The chain uses TRBV7-2 and TRBJ1-2, with D possibly matching TRBD1 (6 bases). Trimming removed 6 bases at V and 4 bases at J, with 12 bases between. In germline, CDR1 is SGHTA, CDR2 FQGNSA. The CDR3 covers 13 residues. The CDR3 bases are TGTGCCAGCAGTACTTGGGGGGCCTATGGCTACACCTTC. It codes for CASSTWGAYGYTF.

The J gene is TRBJ2-2, the V gene TRBV7-2; 8 bases are a match to TRBD1. Germline V gene lookup returns CDR1 SGHTA and CDR2 FQGNSA. V shed 6 bases, J shed 5 bases, and the junction held 11 bases outside the gene matches. The CDR3 is 16 residues long. CDR3 amino acids: CASRPDRGVPTGELFF. Here the CDR3 DNA reads TGTGCCAGCAGACCAGACAGGGGAGTACCTACCGGGGAGCTGTTTTTT.